This TCR beta chain emerged from a study of blood T cells in healthy people across ages. To note about this clonotype: Its target is unknown.

The CDR3 contains 14 residues. Germline CDR1 is MDHEN and CDR2 is SYDVKM. V lost 7 bases and J lost 10, with 23 bases in between. Study-level points and caveats: Strongly correlated with naive T cell percentage was TCR beta diversity.

Then a second PCR, running roughly 7 to 11 cycles, was carried out with a sample-barcoded 5' primer and a J-beta primer mix. TCRdb reanalysed the 5' RACE reads using MiXCR and keeps one entry per CDR3 protein. Here the sample spans over 600,000 distinct CDR3 sequences, roughly 50% being singletons. This chain links TRBV28 with TRBJ2-7; weak D call: TRBD1 (6 bases). The sample was blood. The source of this sequence is a man aged 35-49 years in good health. CDR3 residues: CASTPGRTVLIQYF. CDR3 sequence (DNA): TGTGCCAGCACCCCTGGTCGGACAGTTCTCATCCAGTACTTC. Using reference TRBV28 and TRBJ2-7 for the parts outside the CDR3, the full variable domain is DVKVTQSSRYLVKRTGEKVFLECVQDMDHENMFWYRQDPGLGLRLIYFSYDVKMKEKGDIPEGYSVSREKKERFSLILESASTNQTSMYLCASTPGRTVLIQYFGPGTRLTVT.